Given below is one TCR beta chain in context. The antigen is undetermined. RNA transcripts served as the template for amplifying TCR beta CDR3 regions. With the HTBI primer set, the TCR CDR3 went through a first round of RT-PCR. One entry per CDR3 protein, called by TCRdb with MiXCR from the multiplex PCR reads. The sample has a few hundred thousand distinct CDR3 sequences; roughly an eighth are singletons. Trimming cost V 4 bases and J 4 bases; bases outside gene matches: 9. In germline, CDR1 is SGDLS, CDR2 YYNGEE. The CDR3 runs 15 residues. Graves' hyperthyroidism is called stable when ophthalmopathy does not progress within 18 months. Extraction of PBMCs used roughly 10 ml of fresh peripheral blood. The sample comes from a study of T cells in Graves' hyperthyroidism and ophthalmopathy. Study in general: Before treatment of any kind, peripheral blood was taken at initial diagnosis. Study results and limitations: In the blood, most expanded thyroid clonotypes above 0.001 appeared as well.

The rearrangement joins TRBV9 to TRBJ1-2, with 8 bases matching TRBD1. Material: blood. The TCR was taken from a woman between 18 and 29 years old with Graves' hyperthyroidism. The CDR3 bases are TGTGCCAGCAGCACCCTGGCCGGGACAGGCTATGGCTACACCTTC. Its protein product is CASSTLAGTGYGYTF.